This is a list of T cell receptor beta chains from one sample in a study of T cell responses to AZD1222 COVID-19 vaccine. Only in-frame clones appear in the TCRdb table, and some are missing; sequencing was by immunoSEQ multiplex PCR. The sample shows around 130,000 clones, around 88% of them seen only once. The source was peripheral blood, collected on day 0 of AZD1222 vaccination. These receptors were collected from an adult in good health. Each CDR3 is given with its conserved first and last residue. Each record gives: V gene, D gene, CDR3 length, J gene, clone size, CDR3 DNA, CDR3 protein. The D gene is left open where the match is weak. Size values are once, few and many counts, or a class for expanded clones, and some rows have none.

v_call: TRBV6-4
d_call: TRBD1
cdr3_length: 14
j_call: TRBJ2-2
clone_size: few
cdr3_nt: TGTGCCAGCAGTGGGACAGGGGACACCGGGGAGCTGTTTTTT
cdr3_aa: CASSGTGDTGELFF

v_call: TRBV5-4
d_call: -
cdr3_length: 14
j_call: TRBJ2-6
clone_size: -
cdr3_nt: TGTGCCACCTTCTTTGGGCCTGGGGCCAACGTCCTGACTTTC
cdr3_aa: CATFFGPGANVLTF

v_call: TRBV4-1
d_call: -
cdr3_length: 14
j_call: TRBJ1-6
clone_size: few
cdr3_nt: TGCGCCAGCAGCCAAGAAAGTCTTAATTCACCCCTCCACTTT
cdr3_aa: CASSQESLNSPLHF

v_call: TRBV6-1
d_call: -
cdr3_length: 12
j_call: TRBJ1-1
clone_size: -
cdr3_nt: TGTGCCAGCAGTGACAGTTACACTGAAGCTTTCTTT
cdr3_aa: CASSDSYTEAFF

v_call: TRBV7-2
d_call: -
cdr3_length: 14
j_call: TRBJ2-6
clone_size: -
cdr3_nt: TGTGCCAGCAGCTTAGAGGGTGGGGCCAACGTCCTGACTTTC
cdr3_aa: CASSLEGGANVLTF

v_call: TRBV10-3
d_call: TRBD1
cdr3_length: 16
j_call: TRBJ1-1
clone_size: -
cdr3_nt: TGTGCCATCGTGAAGGGGGAGGGGGCTTCGAACGCTGAAGCTTTCTTT
cdr3_aa: CAIVKGEGASNAEAFF

v_call: TRBV7-8
d_call: TRBD1
cdr3_length: 15
j_call: TRBJ2-7
clone_size: -
cdr3_nt: TGTGCCAGCAGCTCCGGGACAGGGAGCTCCTACGAGCAGTACTTC
cdr3_aa: CASSSGTGSSYEQYF

v_call: TRBV7-6
d_call: -
cdr3_length: 12
j_call: TRBJ1-2
clone_size: once
cdr3_nt: TGTGCCAGCAGCTCCTACAGGGATGGCTACACCTTC
cdr3_aa: CASSSYRDGYTF

v_call: TRBV28
d_call: TRBD1
cdr3_length: 14
j_call: TRBJ2-7
clone_size: -
cdr3_nt: TGTGCCAGCAGGGAAGCAGGACAGGGGGACAAGCAGTACTTC
cdr3_aa: CASREAGQGDKQYF

v_call: TRBV10-3
d_call: TRBD1
cdr3_length: 15
j_call: TRBJ1-1
clone_size: -
cdr3_nt: TGTGCCATCAGTAGGGACAGTTCGTTTTTCTCTGAAGCTTTCTTT
cdr3_aa: CAISRDSSFFSEAFF

v_call: TRBV7-9
d_call: -
cdr3_length: 14
j_call: TRBJ2-7
clone_size: once
cdr3_nt: TGTGCCAGCAGCTTAGTTCAGAGTACCTACGAGCAGTACTTC
cdr3_aa: CASSLVQSTYEQYF

v_call: TRBV7-8
d_call: TRBD1
cdr3_length: 14
j_call: TRBJ1-5
clone_size: -
cdr3_nt: TGTGCCAGCAGCGCCCAGGGGGTCAATCAGCCCCAGCATTTT
cdr3_aa: CASSAQGVNQPQHF

v_call: TRBV12-5
d_call: TRBD2
cdr3_length: 19
j_call: TRBJ2-2
clone_size: -
cdr3_nt: TGTGCTAGTGGTTTCTCCCCCGGGGCGGGAGTACTCAGAACCGGGGAGCTGTTTTTT
cdr3_aa: CASGFSPGAGVLRTGELFF

v_call: TRBV29-1
d_call: TRBD1
cdr3_length: 14
j_call: TRBJ2-2
clone_size: -
cdr3_nt: TGCAGCTCCCGACAGGGGCCGAACACCGGGGAGCTGTTTTTT
cdr3_aa: CSSRQGPNTGELFF

v_call: TRBV20-1
d_call: -
cdr3_length: 15
j_call: TRBJ2-3
clone_size: -
cdr3_nt: TGCAGTGCTAGTTCTTTCCGGGAGAAGCCAGATACGCAGTATTTT
cdr3_aa: CSASSFREKPDTQYF

v_call: TRBV30
d_call: -
cdr3_length: 13
j_call: TRBJ2-5
clone_size: -
cdr3_nt: TGTGCCTGGAGTGTACGACTACAAGAGACCCAGTACTTC
cdr3_aa: CAWSVRLQETQYF

v_call: TRBV14
d_call: -
cdr3_length: 13
j_call: TRBJ2-3
clone_size: -
cdr3_nt: TGTGCCAGCAGCCAAGGACCGGGACATAGGCAGTATTTT
cdr3_aa: CASSQGPGHRQYF

v_call: TRBV28
d_call: TRBD2
cdr3_length: 22
j_call: TRBJ2-1
clone_size: -
cdr3_nt: TGTGCCAGCAGTTTTTACTACCGACCGGGACTAGCGGGAGGACCCCAGTACAATGAGCAGTTCTTC
cdr3_aa: CASSFYYRPGLAGGPQYNEQFF

v_call: TRBV6-2/TRBV6-3
d_call: TRBD1
cdr3_length: 15
j_call: TRBJ1-1
clone_size: once
cdr3_nt: TGTGCCAGCAGCGGACAGGGGGCGCTCGGGACTGAAGCTTTCTTT
cdr3_aa: CASSGQGALGTEAFF

v_call: TRBV19
d_call: -
cdr3_length: 12
j_call: TRBJ1-2
clone_size: -
cdr3_nt: TGTGCGAGTACCGACGCTCCCTATGGCTACACCTTC
cdr3_aa: CASTDAPYGYTF

v_call: TRBV4-3
d_call: TRBD2
cdr3_length: 13
j_call: TRBJ2-7
clone_size: once
cdr3_nt: TGCGCCAGCAGCCAAGAGGGGAGGGGCGAGCAGTACTTC
cdr3_aa: CASSQEGRGEQYF

v_call: TRBV5-6
d_call: TRBD1
cdr3_length: 16
j_call: TRBJ1-2
clone_size: few
cdr3_nt: TGTGCCAGCAGCTCAGTGGGGGCAGGGGGAAACTATGGCTACACCTTC
cdr3_aa: CASSSVGAGGNYGYTF

v_call: TRBV19
d_call: TRBD2
cdr3_length: 17
j_call: TRBJ2-5
clone_size: -
cdr3_nt: TGTGCCAATACGAGGGGCCTCGCCAGCGGGGGGACAGAGACCCAGTACTTC
cdr3_aa: CANTRGLASGGTETQYF

v_call: TRBV28
d_call: TRBD2
cdr3_length: 14
j_call: TRBJ2-1
clone_size: once
cdr3_nt: TGTGCCAGCCGCGGCAGGCTAGCGGCTACCGAGCAGTTCTTC
cdr3_aa: CASRGRLAATEQFF

v_call: TRBV6-5
d_call: TRBD1
cdr3_length: 14
j_call: TRBJ1-1
clone_size: -
cdr3_nt: TGTGCCAGCAGCCCCACGAACAGGGACAGGGAAGCTTTCTTT
cdr3_aa: CASSPTNRDREAFF

v_call: TRBV7-2
d_call: TRBD1
cdr3_length: 12
j_call: TRBJ1-1
clone_size: once
cdr3_nt: TGTGCCAGCACCGGAGACAGGGGCGGCGCTTTCTTT
cdr3_aa: CASTGDRGGAFF